This TCR beta chain was recorded in a study of post-analysis software for immune sequencing data. Turning to the study itself: Relapsing-remitting, secondary progressive and progressive-relapsing forms of multiple sclerosis all featured among disease courses.

A word on this clonotype: The target antigen is unknown.

Unique molecular identifiers were carried by the TCR beta cDNA libraries. TCRdb reprocessed the PCR reads with MiXCR, giving one entry per CDR3 protein. The sample lists 450,000 to 650,000 distinct CDR3 sequences, roughly 40% occurring once. Looked up from germline, CDR1 is SGHTA and CDR2 is FQGNSA. This CDR3 spans 14 amino acids. Study results and limitations: The normalized Chao1 diversity of multiple sclerosis patients was significantly lower than that of controls. F measure clustering grouped samples strongly by preparation batch. Elevated frequency relative to controls characterized several TRBV segments in patients, TRBV5-6, TRBV5-1 and TRBV20-1 among them.

The sequenced sample consisted of blood. The chain carries TRBV7-2 and TRBJ2-7, with D tentatively TRBD2 (5 bases). The tail of the sequence fits TRBJ2-5 better, so the J call may be wrong. The source of this sequence is a girl aged 10-17 years with multiple sclerosis. The CDR3 nucleotides read TGTGCCAGCAGGACGGAGGAATGGGCAGAGACCCAGTACTTC. Translating gives CASRTEEWAETQYF.